This TCR beta chain was observed in a study of cytomegalovirus exposure and HLA in healthy donors. Per germline, CDR1 MNHNS and CDR2 SASEGT. J was trimmed by 4 bases and V by 0 bases; bases with no gene match: 4. The CDR3 is 16 residues long. Of note for this clone: As yet, its antigen is unknown.

13 Jbeta primers and 60 Vbeta primers were used for the PCR. Profiled with immunoSEQ multiplex PCR; TCRdb holds only in-frame clones, not every one. The sample lists 150,000 to 200,000 clones, around 78% occurring once. Study-level results: The study recorded fewer than 200 TCR beta chains that were cytomegalovirus-associated. Several of the most significant clusters appeared linked to common viral pathogens, based on a later analysis. One cluster of highly shared sequence variants probably arose as a sequencing artifact. There were some V segments, including TRBV6-2 and TRBV6-3, excluded as indistinguishable.

This receptor was taken from a woman under 40 in good health and CMV-seropositive. Sequencing was performed on PBMCs. This chain links TRBV6-1 with TRBJ1-3; 9 nucleotides agree with TRBD1. Here the CDR3 DNA reads TGTGCCAGCAGTGAAGCGCGTGGGACAGGGGGAAACACCATATATTTT. This gives the protein CASSEARGTGGNTIYF.